The 18 T cell receptor beta chains listed next were all sequenced from one sample in a study of blood T cell repertoires in COVID-19. Here immunoSEQ multiplex PCR was the method, and the copy in TCRdb shows in-frame clones only, minus some. The table records 250,000 to 350,000 clones, 85% to 90% of them present only once. The sequenced sample consisted of PBMCs or T cells enriched from blood (not recorded which). These receptor sequences come from a woman aged 18-29 years who had recovered from COVID-19.

This clone was observed a handful of times. The rearrangement uses TRBV12-3 or TRBV12-4 and TRBJ1-2, with 8 nucleotides matching TRBD1. V lost 6 bases and J lost 8; bases outside the gene matches: 8. This CDR3 comprises 13 residues. The CDR3 region is CASRRDRGGGYTF. The CDR3 DNA sequence: TGTGCCAGCAGACGCGACAGGGGAGGCGGCTACACCTTC.

The rearrangement links TRBV30 to TRBJ1-6; TRBD1 matches 8 bases. The CDR3 totals 15 residues. The germline V gene encodes CDR1 GTSNPN and CDR2 SVGIG (reference sequence). V shed 0 bases, J shed 6 bases, and the junction held 4 bases outside the gene matches. The CDR3 DNA follows: TGTGCCTGGAGTGTAGACAGGGGCGGTAATTCACCCCTCCACTTT. Its translation is CAWSVDRGGNSPLHF.

V is TRBV6-5 and J is TRBJ2-7, with 12 bases aligning to TRBD2. This CDR3 region has 13 residues. Germline V lookup: CDR1 MNHEY, CDR2 SVGAGI. The V segment lost 6 bases and the J segment 10 bases; nucleotides outside the gene matches: 7. The CDR3 sequence is CASSGGLAGQQYF. CDR3 in DNA: TGTGCCAGCAGCGGGGGACTAGCGGGTCAACAGTACTTC.

This chain connects TRBV3-1 (or the pseudogene TRBV3-2) to TRBJ1-1, with 7 nucleotides matching TRBD1. V dropped 3 bases and J dropped 5; count of bases not matched to a gene: 6. From germline, CDR1 is LGHDT and CDR2 YNNKEL (reference sequence). The CDR3 sequence is 14 residues long. The CDR3 here is CASSHLRGATEAFF. CDR3 sequence (DNA): TGTGCCAGCAGCCACCTCAGGGGGGCGACTGAAGCTTTCTTT.

This clone was seen a single time. As DNA, the CDR3 is TGCGCCAGCAGCCAAGATTGGCGTCGGAGGTGGGAGACCCAGTACTTC. It is translated as CASSQDWRRRWETQYF. The chain links TRBV4-1 to TRBJ2-5; D is perhaps TRBD2 (5 bases). This CDR3 comprises 16 residues. Looked up from germline, CDR1 is MGHRA and CDR2 is YSYEKL. The ends were cut back, 0 bases at V and 5 bases at J, with 16 bases in the middle.

The J gene is TRBJ2-6, the V gene TRBV2; 8 nucleotides align to TRBD1. The junction had 1 base not matched to a gene; V was cut back by 6 bases and J by 0 bases. This CDR3 contains 15 residues. The germline gives CDR1 SNHLY, CDR2 FYNNEI. This CDR3 reads CASRDRDSGANVLTF. In DNA form, the CDR3 reads TGTGCCAGCAGGGACAGGGACTCTGGGGCCAACGTCCTGACTTTC.

The chain couples TRBV18 to TRBJ2-3, with D uncertain. V was clipped by 4 bases and J by 0 bases, with 5 bases between them. This CDR3 region has 13 residues. CDR1 and CDR2 (germline): KGHSH, LQKENI. The CDR3 region is CASSLSSTDTQYF. The DNA for the CDR3 is TGTGCCAGCTCACTCTCTAGCACAGATACGCAGTATTTT. Using reference TRBV18 and TRBJ2-3 for the parts outside the CDR3, the full variable domain is NAGVMQNPRHLVRRRGQEARLRCSPMKGHSHVYWYRQLPEEGLKFMVYLQKENIIDESGMPKERFSAEFPKEGPSILRIQQVVRGDSAAYFCASSLSSTDTQYFGPGTRLTVL.

The rearrangement joins TRBV5-1 to TRBJ2-5, with 8 bases fitting TRBD2. V was clipped by 5 bases and J by 5 bases; unmatched bases: 8. The CDR3 sequence is 14 residues long. Germline V gene sequence: CDR1 SGHRS, CDR2 YFSETQ. The CDR3 nucleotides read TGCGCCAGCAGGCCGATCGCGGGGGGCGAGACCCAGTACTTC. This codes for CASRPIAGGETQYF.

V and J are TRBV9 and TRBJ1-2, with unresolved D. CDR3 length: 13 amino acids. Germline V lookup: CDR1 SGDLS, CDR2 YYNGEE. V lost 8 bases to trimming and J lost 0 bases, with 11 bases between them. The chain's CDR3 is CARIVGANYGYTF. Here the CDR3 DNA reads TGTGCCAGAATCGTAGGAGCTAACTATGGCTACACCTTC.

This chain connects TRBV19 to TRBJ2-7, with 8 bases aligning to TRBD2. CDR3 length: 15 residues. Trimming took 3 bases from V and 0 from J; bases not matched to a gene: 4. Per the germline V gene, CDR1 is LNHDA and CDR2 is SQIVND (reference sequence). CDR3 DNA: TGTGCCAGTAGTATCATAGCGGGGTACTCCTACGAGCAGTACTTC. Translating gives CASSIIAGYSYEQYF. Full variable domain (rest looked up from reference TRBV19 and TRBJ2-7): DGGITQSPKYLFRKEGQNVTLSCEQNLNHDAMYWYRQDPGQGLRLIYYSQIVNDFQKGDIAEGYSVSREKKESFPLTVTSAQKNPTAFYLCASSIIAGYSYEQYFGPGTRLTVT.

This chain joins TRBV4-1 and TRBJ2-1; maybe TRBD2 (5 bases). The CDR3 runs 17 residues. The germline V and J ends were trimmed by 4 bases and 3 bases, with 19 bases remaining between them. The germline V gene has CDR1 MGHRA and CDR2 YSYEKL. The CDR3 coding sequence is TGCGCCAGCAGCCCCAAACCAGCGGCCACCGACTACAATGAGCAGTTCTTC. Translating gives CASSPKPAATDYNEQFF.

V and J are TRBV6-2 or TRBV6-3 and TRBJ2-3; tentative D call: TRBD2 (6 bases). The germline V and J ends were trimmed by 0 bases and 2 bases, with 15 bases remaining between them. Germline CDR1 and CDR2: MNHEY and SVGEGT. This CDR3 contains 17 residues. The CDR3 bases are TGTGCCAGCAGTTACTCGTTGACTAGATACTCCACAGATACGCAGTATTTT. Protein sequence: CASSYSLTRYSTDTQYF.

This chain uses TRBV19 with TRBJ1-1; D perhaps matches TRBD1 (5 bases). V was shortened by 8 bases and J by 1 base, with 17 bases between the two germline ends. Germline V lookup: CDR1 LNHDA, CDR2 SQIVND (reference sequence). This CDR3 comprises 15 residues. The CDR3 region is CASDAAGSGNTEAFF. The CDR3 region has the DNA TGTGCCAGTGACGCCGCAGGGTCAGGGAACACTGAAGCTTTCTTT.

This chain uses TRBV5-1 with TRBJ2-7; D is possibly TRBD2 (7 bases). This CDR3 contains 13 residues. Trimming took 4 bases from V and 6 from J, leaving 14 bases between them. Germline CDR1 SGHRS, CDR2 YFSETQ. The CDR3 region has the DNA TGCGCCAGCAGCGGGGGGGCCGGTTCCGAGCAGTACTTC. Translated: CASSGGAGSEQYF.

The chain recombines TRBV19 with TRBJ2-4, with a weak D call TRBD1 (5 bases). Germline CDR1 reads LNHDA; CDR2 reads SQIVND (reference sequence). The CDR3 has 17 amino acids. V dropped 9 bases and J dropped 0 bases, with 21 bases sitting between them. The CDR3 loop reads CAREVTGLHLAKNIQYF. DNA of the CDR3: TGTGCCAGAGAGGTAACAGGATTGCATCTAGCCAAAAACATTCAGTACTTC.

V and J are TRBV15 and TRBJ1-3, with no clear D. Germline assignment: CDR1 LNHNV and CDR2 YYDKDF (reference sequence). This CDR3 has 16 amino acids. The ends were cut back, 1 base at V and 0 bases at J, with 10 bases in the middle. The CDR3 DNA sequence: TGTGCCACCAGCAGAGGGGCAGCTCGCTCTGGAAACACCATATATTTT. Its protein product is CATSRGAARSGNTIYF.

The chain uses TRBV6-5 and TRBJ1-2; TRBD1 aligns across 7 bases. Germline V gene sequence: CDR1 MNHEY, CDR2 SVGAGI. V shed 6 bases and J 2 bases; nucleotides not matched to a gene: 3. The length of the CDR3 is 13 residues. The CDR3 region is CASRETGNYGYTF. In DNA form, the CDR3 reads TGTGCCAGCAGGGAGACAGGGAACTATGGCTACACCTTC.

The chain links TRBV6-5 to TRBJ2-5; 8 bases align to TRBD1. This CDR3 contains 16 residues. The germline gives CDR1 MNHEY, CDR2 SVGAGI. The J segment lost 5 bases and the V segment lost 4 bases, leaving 12 bases of the junction unmatched. CDR3 loop: CASSFSGQGRDETQYF. CDR3 in DNA: TGTGCCAGCAGTTTTTCCGGACAGGGACGGGATGAGACCCAGTACTTC.